This TCR beta chain was identified during a study of blood T cell repertoires in COVID-19. Study summary: Material from acute and convalescent COVID-19 was sourced from the United States, Italy and Spain. The cDNA or gDNA used as material had been derived from T cells, B-cell-depleted T cells, or PBMCs.

Assay used: immunoSEQ multiplex PCR; TCRdb lists only in-frame clones, some missing. Counted here are about 430,000 clones, about 87% occurring once; the ten biggest clones make up 0.8% to 0.9%. The germline CDR1 and CDR2 sequences are SGHDN and FVKESK. There are 14 residues in the CDR3. Trimming shortened V by 5 bases and J by 10 bases, and 18 bases separated the two germline ends. The clonotype was recovered from a man between 18 and 35 years old with COVID-19, enrolled during active disease. V gene TRBV14 combines with J gene TRBJ2-1, with D tentatively TRBD1 (5 bases). The material sequenced was peripheral blood. The CDR3 DNA follows: TGTGCCAGCAGCAGACGAAGCTCGGACACGGAGCAGTTCTTC. Translating it yields CASSRRSSDTEQFF.